Listed here are 27 T cell receptor beta chains from one sample, sequenced in a study of cytomegalovirus exposure and HLA in healthy donors. In the PCR, 60 Vbeta and 13 Jbeta primers were used. Generated by immunoSEQ multiplex PCR, the TCRdb table keeps only in-frame clones and is missing some. The sample consists of about 150,000 clones, 80% of them appearing once. Sequenced input: PBMCs. The receptors come from a young man in good health and CMV-seropositive.

The J gene is TRBJ2-2, the V gene TRBV7-2, with D possibly TRBD2 on 6 matching bases. Between the trimmed V and J ends, which lost 1 base and 5 bases, there was a span of 11 bases. CDR1 is SGHTA, CDR2 FQGNSA, per germline. This CDR3 has 15 residues. In DNA form, the CDR3 reads TGTGCCAGCAGCTTAGACGGGGGATGGACCGGGGAGCTGTTTTTT. Its translation is CASSLDGGWTGELFF.

The chain recombines TRBV28 with TRBJ1-1; D is possibly TRBD1 (5 bases). CDR1 and CDR2 (germline): MDHEN, SYDVKM. V lost 4 bases to trimming and J lost 1 base, with 19 bases between them. CDR3 length equals 17 residues. CDR3 in DNA: TGTGCCAGCAGTTCTATCAGGGCAGCTACGCGGAACACTGAAGCTTTCTTT. It is translated as CASSSIRAATRNTEAFF.

This clone was counted a single time. This CDR3 is CAEPGECSYEQYF. The CDR3, as DNA: TGTGCCGAACCTGGGGAGTGCTCCTACGAGCAGTACTTC. V usage is TRBV9 and J usage is TRBJ2-7; weak D call: TRBD2 (5 bases). Deletions cut 10 bases from V and 0 bases from J, with 14 bases between. CDR3 length: 13 residues. The V gene's germline CDR1 is SGDLS and CDR2 YYNGEE.

This chain uses TRBV29-1 with TRBJ1-1; tentatively, D is TRBD1 (5 bases). Germline CDR1 and CDR2: SQVTM and ANQGSEA. This CDR3 is 14 amino acids long. The V end was cut by 2 bases, the J end by 1 base, with 11 bases between. CDR3 sequence reads: CSVERRGWNTEAFF. CDR3 in DNA: TGCAGCGTTGAAAGGAGGGGATGGAACACTGAAGCTTTCTTT.

This rearrangement joins TRBV2 to TRBJ2-1; 7 bases fit TRBD2. Unmatched junction bases numbered 10, after V lost 7 bases and J lost 4 bases. The CDR3 consists of 15 residues. The germline V gene has CDR1 SNHLY and CDR2 FYNNEI. CDR3 DNA sequence: TGTGCCAGCAACCGGCCTGGCGGGAGTTACAATGAGCAGTTCTTC. Residues: CASNRPGGSYNEQFF.

The chain is built from TRBV5-8 and TRBJ2-5; TRBD1 might be the D (6 bases). Per germline, CDR1 SGHTS and CDR2 YDEGEE. CDR3 length: 13 amino acids. Trimming stripped 0 bases from V and 3 bases from J, with 6 bases between. CDR3 amino acids: CASSLDREETQYF. The DNA for the CDR3 is TGTGCCAGCAGCTTGGACAGGGAAGAGACCCAGTACTTC.

The rearrangement joins TRBV19 to TRBJ2-2, with 11 bases aligning to TRBD2. Germline assignment: CDR1 LNHDA and CDR2 SQIVND (reference sequence). The CDR3 length is 16 residues. Losses at the gene ends were 9 bases for V and 2 bases for J; bases not matched to a gene: 8. The CDR3 sequence: CASHRGTSGNTGELFF. The CDR3 DNA follows: TGTGCCAGCCACCGGGGGACTAGCGGAAACACCGGGGAGCTGTTTTTT.

The chain joins TRBV13 to TRBJ2-2; 14 positions match TRBD2. This CDR3 has 18 residues. Losses at the gene ends were 7 bases for V and 7 bases for J; bases not matched to a gene: 14. The germline V gene encodes CDR1 PRHDT and CDR2 FYEKMQ (reference sequence). In DNA, the CDR3 is TGTGCCAGCACCTTCGGGATCGGACTAGCGGGAGGAATCGGGGAGCTGTTTTTT. It encodes CASTFGIGLAGGIGELFF.

The chain recombines TRBV10-2 with TRBJ2-3; 8 nucleotides align to TRBD2. Germline trimming cut 6 bases from V and 6 bases from J; bases unmatched to any gene: 5. Germline V gene data show CDR1 as WSHSY and CDR2 as SAAADI. The CDR3 has 13 amino acids. The DNA for the CDR3 is TGCGCCAGCAGACCGGGAGGGCCGGATACGCAGTATTTT. Translated: CASRPGGPDTQYF.

The chain recombines TRBV6-8 with TRBJ2-1, with 10 nucleotides matching TRBD2. This CDR3 is built from 16 residues. Germline V CDR1 and CDR2: MNHGY, SAAAGT. V trimming: 4 bases; J trimming: 2 bases; junction bases outside the gene matches: 5. The CDR3, as DNA: TGTGCCAGCAGTTTGGGACTAGCGAACGCCTACAATGAGCAGTTCTTC. This encodes CASSLGLANAYNEQFF.

The J gene is TRBJ1-5, the V gene TRBV11-2; the D is unclear. The germline V gene has CDR1 SGHAT and CDR2 FQNNGV. V was trimmed by 0 bases and J by 11 bases, leaving 11 bases between them. This CDR3 is built from 13 residues. The CDR3 here is CASSLDTGRAQHF. As DNA, the CDR3 is TGTGCCAGCAGCTTAGATACGGGGAGAGCCCAGCATTTT.

This rearrangement joins TRBV6-6 to TRBJ2-1; D is undetermined. Trimming took off 2 bases at V and 5 bases at J, with 7 bases between the two ends. The CDR3 totals 13 residues. From germline, CDR1 is MNHNY and CDR2 SVGAGI (reference sequence). The CDR3 here is CASSYLVDNEQFF. The DNA for the CDR3 is TGTGCCAGCAGTTACCTTGTAGACAATGAGCAGTTCTTC.

V is TRBV5-1 and J is TRBJ2-7; TRBD1 aligns across 9 bases. This CDR3 is 15 amino acids long. The J segment lost 3 bases and the V segment lost 3 bases, leaving 7 bases of the junction unmatched. Germline CDR1 and CDR2: SGHRS and YFSETQ. The DNA for the CDR3 is TGCGCCAGCAGCTCCCGGGACAGGGACTACTACGAGCAGTACTTC. Amino acids: CASSSRDRDYYEQYF.

Concerning this clone itself: One end of the junction fails to match germline, which may point to a read error. This chain links TRBV7-9 with TRBJ2-1; TRBD2 matches at 13 bases. CDR1 is SEHNR and CDR2 is FQNEAQ in the germline V gene (reference sequence). The CDR3 runs to 15 residues. CDR3 sequence (DNA): TGTTCCAGCACCAAGACTAGCGGGAGGTGGAATGAGCAGTTCTTC. Translation: CSSTKTSGRWNEQFF.

This clone has only a few counts. The chain links TRBV5-4 to TRBJ2-6; 13 bases are shared with TRBD2. CDR1 is SGHNT and CDR2 is YYREEE in the germline V gene (reference sequence). Losses at the gene ends were 3 bases for V and 2 bases for J; bases not matched to a gene: 2. The CDR3 is 17 residues long. CDR3 protein: CASSSGLAGAGANVLTF. The CDR3, as DNA: TGTGCCAGCAGCTCAGGACTAGCGGGAGCTGGGGCCAACGTCCTGACTTTC.

This clone was counted once. This chain connects TRBV9 to TRBJ2-7; 9 nucleotides align to TRBD2. After removal of 3 bases from V and 4 bases from J, the junction contained 8 bases not matched to a gene. CDR1 and CDR2 (germline): SGDLS, YYNGEE. The CDR3 loop spans 15 amino acids. The CDR3: CASSAKTSGLYEQYF. The CDR3 coding sequence is TGTGCCAGCAGCGCAAAGACTAGCGGATTATACGAGCAGTACTTC.

The V call is TRBV2, the J call TRBJ1-1, with 8 bases fitting TRBD1. The CDR3 is 14 residues long. The V and J ends lost 6 bases and 7 bases, in that order; junction bases with no gene match: 10. Germline V gene sequence: CDR1 SNHLY, CDR2 FYNNEI. CDR3 sequence: CASSRDRTNCEAFF. The DNA of the CDR3 is TGTGCCAGCAGCAGGGACAGGACGAATTGTGAAGCTTTCTTT.

The chain is built from TRBV5-4 and TRBJ1-2, with a weak D call TRBD1 (6 bases). Germline CDR1 is SGHNT and CDR2 is YYREEE (reference sequence). Trimming removed 5 bases at V and 3 bases at J, with 17 bases between. The CDR3 extends over 15 amino acids. The CDR3 DNA is TGTGCCAGCAGTCCGCGGGGGGGCGCAGACTATGGCTACACCTTC. It codes for CASSPRGGADYGYTF.

This rearrangement joins TRBV5-8 to TRBJ1-1; the match to TRBD1 covers 7 bases. The CDR3 is made up of 16 amino acids. Germline-derived CDR1 and CDR2 are SGHTS and YDEGEE. The V segment lost 3 bases and the J segment 0 bases; nucleotides outside the gene matches: 8. The CDR3 region is CASSSKGQHMNTEAFF. For the CDR3, the DNA is TGTGCCAGCAGCTCCAAGGGACAGCACATGAACACTGAAGCTTTCTTT.

The gene calls are TRBV5-1 and TRBJ2-7; tentative D call: TRBD2 (6 bases). The CDR3 consists of 16 residues. Trimming stripped 0 bases from V and 2 bases from J, with 15 bases between. The germline V gene has CDR1 SGHRS and CDR2 YFSETQ. CDR3 loop: CASSLAPQGGTYEQYF. The CDR3 bases are TGCGCCAGCAGCTTGGCCCCCCAGGGAGGTACCTACGAGCAGTACTTC.

This chain connects TRBV6-5 to TRBJ1-3, with a tentative D call TRBD1 (5 bases). CDR3 length: 12 residues. Per the germline V gene, CDR1 is MNHEY and CDR2 is SVGAGI. Trimming removed 5 bases at V and 5 bases at J, with 7 bases between. CDR3: CASSAGRNTIYF. The CDR3 DNA follows: TGTGCCAGCAGTGCGGGGCGAAACACCATATATTTT.

This clone was observed a few times. The chain employs TRBV2 and TRBJ2-7; possible D gene TRBD1, 6 bases. The CDR3 covers 15 residues. CDR1 and CDR2 (germline): SNHLY, FYNNEI. Trimming took off 6 bases at V and 1 base at J, with 16 bases between the two ends. This chain's CDR3 is CASSGSGVLSYEQYF. DNA of the CDR3: TGTGCCAGCAGCGGATCAGGGGTTCTATCCTACGAGCAGTACTTC.

This clone was detected once. The V and J genes are TRBV11-3 and TRBJ2-2, with 7 nucleotides matching TRBD1. Unmatched junction bases numbered 6, after V lost 3 bases and J lost 2 bases. This CDR3 is 16 amino acids long. Germline CDR1 reads SGHNT; CDR2 reads YENEEA. CDR3 loop: CASSLETGANTGELFF. CDR3 nucleotide sequence: TGTGCCAGCAGCTTGGAAACAGGGGCCAACACCGGGGAGCTGTTTTTT.

The sample holds one count of this clone. This chain joins TRBV30 and TRBJ2-2; 8 bases match TRBD2. Germline CDR1 and CDR2: GTSNPN and SVGIG (reference sequence). V lost 4 bases to trimming and J lost 6 bases; unmatched junction nucleotides: 7. CDR3 length equals 14 residues. The CDR3 loop reads CAWTTGLGAGELFF. Written as DNA, the CDR3 is TGTGCCTGGACAACGGGACTAGGGGCCGGGGAGCTGTTTTTT.

V is TRBV30 and J is TRBJ2-7; D is undetermined. The V and J ends lost 5 bases and 2 bases respectively, with 7 bases between them. CDR1 and CDR2 from the germline V gene are GTSNPN and SVGIG (reference sequence). The CDR3 loop spans 11 amino acids. In DNA, the CDR3 is TGTGCCTGGGAGAGCCCCTACGAGCAGTACTTC. This gives the protein CAWESPYEQYF.

The chain combines TRBV7-9 with TRBJ2-2; TRBD1 matches at 7 bases. The CDR3 has 16 amino acids. J lost 1 base, V lost 4 bases, and 6 bases had no gene match. Germline V lookup: CDR1 SEHNR, CDR2 FQNEAQ (reference sequence). The CDR3 reads CASSSPAGGNTGELFF. The CDR3 nucleotides are TGTGCCAGCAGCTCCCCGGCAGGGGGGAACACCGGGGAGCTGTTTTTT.

This chain uses TRBV27 with TRBJ2-7; 7 bases are a match to TRBD2. Germline-derived CDR1 and CDR2 are MNHEY and SMNVEV (reference sequence). This CDR3 region has 16 residues. Trimming at V came to 2 bases and at J to 5 bases, leaving 12 bases not matched to a gene. CDR3 DNA: TGTGCCAGCAGTTTAGGTGGGGGAGGGCTATCTCACGAGCAGTACTTC. Translation gives CASSLGGGGLSHEQYF.